One and the same sample provided the 21 T cell receptor beta chains below, sequenced in a study of blood T cell repertoires in COVID-19. Clones were sequenced by immunoSEQ multiplex PCR, and TCRdb holds only the in-frame ones, with some missing. The table shows 100,000 to 150,000 clones, with more than 75% occurring only once. Material: peripheral blood. The source is a woman between 65 and 79 years old with COVID-19, enrolled during active disease.

The chain carries TRBV5-1 and TRBJ2-2; 9 positions match TRBD2. The J segment lost 6 bases and the V segment lost 5 bases, leaving 8 bases of the junction unmatched. CDR1 is SGHRS, CDR2 YFSETQ, per germline. There are 15 residues in the CDR3. CDR3 sequence: CASRTTSGPPGELFF. DNA of the CDR3: TGCGCCAGCAGGACGACTAGCGGCCCTCCCGGGGAGCTGTTTTTT.

CDR3 amino acids: CAWSVTGTGRTGELFF. CDR3 nucleotide sequence: TGTGCCTGGAGTGTGACCGGGACAGGGAGAACCGGGGAGCTGTTTTTT. V gene TRBV30 combines with J gene TRBJ2-2; 9 bases align to TRBD1. Germline CDR1 and CDR2: GTSNPN and SVGIG (reference sequence). The CDR3 is 16 residues long. The J segment lost 5 bases and the V segment lost 0 bases, leaving 7 bases of the junction unmatched. Combining the CDR3 with reference TRBV30 and TRBJ2-2 gives the whole variable domain SQTIHQWPATLVQPVGSPLSLECTVEGTSNPNLYWYRQAAGRGLQLLFYSVGIGQISSEVPQNLSASRPQDRQFILSSKKLLLSDSGFYLCAWSVTGTGRTGELFFGEGSRLTVL.

This clone showed up just a few times. The CDR3 here is CASSMTGGNQPQHF. The CDR3 DNA is TGTGCCAGTAGTATGACAGGGGGGAATCAGCCCCAGCATTTT. The rearrangement joins TRBV19 to TRBJ1-5, with 9 bases that match TRBD1. The V gene end was trimmed by 3 bases and the J gene end by 4 bases; junction bases not matched to a gene: 1. From germline, CDR1 is LNHDA and CDR2 SQIVND (reference sequence). The CDR3 covers 14 residues.

Concerning this clone itself: One junction end disagrees with the germline gene, perhaps due to a read error. The chain is built from TRBV4-1 and TRBJ2-2; D may be TRBD2 (6 bases). Germline assignment: CDR1 MGHRA and CDR2 YSYEKL. The CDR3 covers 16 residues. This CDR3 is CASSQVAGLITGELFF. In DNA, the CDR3 is TGCGCCAGCAGTCAAGTTGCGGGGCTCATCACCGGGGAGCTGTTTTTT.

The chain joins TRBV5-1 to TRBJ1-3; D gene ambiguous. The germline V and J ends were trimmed by 2 bases and 0 bases, with 6 bases remaining between them. The CDR3 runs 14 residues. Germline V CDR1 and CDR2: SGHRS, YFSETQ. CDR3 sequence reads: CASSLEDSGNTIYF. The CDR3 coding sequence is TGCGCCAGCAGCTTAGAGGACTCTGGAAACACCATATATTTT.

Here the CDR3 reads CASSLGVIPERGPNQPQHF. In DNA, the CDR3 is TGTGCCAGCAGCTTGGGCGTGATACCGGAAAGGGGCCCCAATCAGCCCCAGCATTTT. V is TRBV5-7 and J is TRBJ1-5; weak D call: TRBD1 (5 bases). TRBV5-7 is treated as an ORF (open reading frame) with a function not yet certain. V gave up 0 bases and J gave up 3 bases, with 22 bases separating them. This CDR3 has 19 amino acids.

CDR3 sequence (DNA): TGTGCCTCGGGGGCTAGCGGGGGAATCGGGGAGCTGTTTTTT. It encodes CASGASGGIGELFF. The rearrangement joins TRBV27 to TRBJ2-2; 10 bases are shared with TRBD2. Germline V CDR1 and CDR2: MNHEY, SMNVEV (reference sequence). J lost 7 bases, V lost 11 bases, and 10 bases had no gene match. CDR3 length equals 14 residues.

V usage is TRBV7-8 and J usage is TRBJ1-6, with D possibly matching TRBD1 (5 bases). This CDR3 has 18 amino acids. Germline CDR1 and CDR2: SGHVS and FQNEAQ. Trimming cost V 1 base and J 1 base, with 14 bases left between them. The CDR3 nucleotides read TGTGCCAGCAGCTTAGTGTCGGGGGGAAGGTCCTATAATTCACCCCTCCACTTT. Protein: CASSLVSGGRSYNSPLHF.

The chain carries TRBV12-3 or TRBV12-4 and TRBJ2-5; TRBD1 might be the D (5 bases). The CDR3 extends over 12 amino acids. The V and J ends lost 1 base and 5 bases respectively, with 5 bases between them. CDR3 in DNA: TGTGCCAGCAGTTTAGAGGGGGAGACCCAGTACTTC. Its translation is CASSLEGETQYF.

The chain employs TRBV7-6 and TRBJ2-7, with 11 bases matching TRBD2. Germline V gene sequence: CDR1 SGHVS, CDR2 FNYEAQ. The CDR3 has 15 amino acids. The junction had 3 bases not matched to a gene; V was cut back by 2 bases and J by 3 bases. CDR3 residues: CASSLTSGGHYEQYF. The CDR3 DNA is TGTGCCAGCAGCTTAACTAGCGGGGGCCACTACGAGCAGTACTTC.

The chain has TRBV2 and TRBJ1-2; 8 nucleotides line up with TRBD1. Germline V gene data show CDR1 as SNHLY and CDR2 as FYNNEI. The CDR3 contains 16 residues. Trimming removed 5 bases from V and 0 bases from J; junction bases left unmatched: 8. The CDR3 region is CASSRPGTGSNYGYTF. CDR3 DNA: TGTGCCAGCAGTCGACCTGGGACAGGTTCTAACTATGGCTACACCTTC.

The V and J genes are TRBV4-2 and TRBJ2-1; TRBD2 might be the D (7 bases). Germline lookup yields CDR1 LGHNA and CDR2 YNFKEQ. V lost 1 base, J lost 2 bases, and 15 bases lay in between. The CDR3 has 17 residues. The CDR3: CASSQVKGGATYNEQFF. In nucleotides, the CDR3 is TGTGCCAGCAGCCAAGTGAAGGGGGGGGCCACCTACAATGAGCAGTTCTTC.

The chain uses TRBV12-3 or TRBV12-4 and TRBJ1-5; 7 bases are a match to TRBD1. V was pared by 7 bases and J by 6 bases, with 6 bases of the junction left unmatched. This CDR3 is 13 amino acids long. CDR3 nucleotide sequence: TGTGCCAGCACGAGGGGGCTGGGTCAGCCCCAGCATTTT. The encoded protein is CASTRGLGQPQHF.

The chain employs TRBV3-1 (or the pseudogene TRBV3-2) and TRBJ2-7; D is unclear. The V end lost 4 bases, the J end lost 4 bases, and 8 bases lay between the germline ends. The CDR3 consists of 12 residues. Germline CDR1 is LGHDT and CDR2 is YNNKEL (reference sequence). CDR3 region: CASSLTGYEQYF. Here the CDR3 DNA reads TGTGCCAGCAGCCTGACCGGGTACGAGCAGTACTTC.

The chain carries TRBV7-8 and TRBJ1-2; a weak D match, TRBD1 (5 bases). Trimming took 3 bases from V and 0 from J, leaving 14 bases between them. Germline V gene sequence: CDR1 SGHVS, CDR2 FQNEAQ. The CDR3 runs to 16 residues. CDR3 amino acids: CASSFSPTVTNYGYTF. CDR3 nucleotides: TGTGCCAGCAGCTTTAGCCCGACAGTAACTAACTATGGCTACACCTTC.

The rearrangement links TRBV4-1 to TRBJ1-1, with D unclear. CDR1 and CDR2 from the germline V gene are MGHRA and YSYEKL. V shed 1 base and J shed 3 bases, with 12 bases lying between them. The CDR3 extends over 15 amino acids. The CDR3 coding sequence is TGCGCCAGCAGCCAAGGACGACTCGGGGACACTGAAGCTTTCTTT. It yields the protein CASSQGRLGDTEAFF.

This chain links TRBV7-7 with TRBJ2-1; 14 nucleotides match TRBD2. The CDR3 totals 15 residues. V was clipped by 5 bases and J by 6 bases; unmatched bases: 3. Germline loops: CDR1 SSHAT, CDR2 FNYEAQ (reference sequence). CDR3 amino acids: CASSRLAGGLNEQFF. The CDR3 DNA follows: TGTGCCAGCAGCCGACTAGCGGGGGGGCTCAATGAGCAGTTCTTC.

V gene TRBV5-1 combines with J gene TRBJ1-4, with a weak D call TRBD1 (6 bases). Germline values: CDR1 SGHRS, CDR2 YFSETQ. Trimming left V 5 bases short and J 4 bases short, with 12 bases between. This CDR3 comprises 14 residues. The CDR3 region is CASRSLDSNEKLFF. Here the CDR3 DNA reads TGCGCCAGCAGGAGCCTGGACAGTAATGAAAAACTGTTTTTT.

The V gene is TRBV11-3, the J gene TRBJ2-2; tentatively, D is TRBD2 (5 bases). This CDR3 spans 13 amino acids. The germline CDR1 and CDR2 sequences are SGHNT and YENEEA. Trimming pared 2 bases from V and 7 bases from J, leaving 8 bases between. This chain's CDR3 is CASSLFRGGELFF. CDR3 DNA: TGTGCCAGCAGCTTATTTCGGGGCGGGGAGCTGTTTTTT.

The chain carries TRBV19 and TRBJ2-2; TRBD1 might be the D (6 bases). V was clipped by 6 bases and J by 9 bases, with 14 bases between them. This CDR3 comprises 13 residues. Germline CDR1 and CDR2: LNHDA and SQIVND (reference sequence). The CDR3 sequence: CASRTQGGWELFF. CDR3 sequence (DNA): TGTGCCAGTAGGACACAGGGCGGCTGGGAGCTGTTTTTT.

The rearrangement joins TRBV10-3 to TRBJ2-5, with D uncertain. Per germline, CDR1 ENHRY and CDR2 SYGVKD. V lost 10 bases and J 5 bases, leaving 14 bases between the germline ends. The CDR3 totals 12 residues. CDR3 sequence (DNA): TGTGCCACCCCCGCAGTAATCGAGACCCAGTACTTC. Residues: CATPAVIETQYF.